This TCR beta chain came from a study of T cells in narcolepsy. Whole-study findings and limits: In some patient and control memory CD4+ samples, autoreactive clones were absent.

Comments on this clone: Its antigen remains unknown.

The CDR3 sequence is 16 residues long. The V and J ends lost 2 bases and 1 base respectively, with 14 bases between them. Germline V gene data show CDR1 as SGHDN and CDR2 as FVKESK. Sequencing was performed with immunoSEQ multiplex PCR; in TCRdb, only in-frame clones are kept and a portion is missing. Altogether 23,000 or so clones are present, roughly four fifths being singletons, with the ten largest covering 1.3%. Material for sequencing was CD45RA- memory CD4+ T cells from PBMCs. The source is a human donor with narcolepsy. The J gene is TRBJ2-5, the V gene TRBV14; no clear D. CDR3 nucleotides: TGTGCCAGCAGCCAAATCACGGCCCTCAGCCAAGAGACCCAGTACTTC. Translating it yields CASSQITALSQETQYF.